The sequence of this TCR beta chain was determined in a study of control samples from healthy donors and cancer patients. This CDR3 comprises 14 residues. The V gene's germline CDR1 is MNHEY and CDR2 SVGAGI. The V gene lost 6 bases and the J gene lost 4 bases, with 15 bases spanning the gap. The repertoire was sequenced with immunoSEQ multiplex PCR; TCRdb's copy has only in-frame clones and lacks some. This table has more than 75,000 clones, about nine tenths appearing once. The chain has TRBV6-5 and TRBJ1-2; no reliable D call. The specimen was blood. The TCR sequence derives from a man aged 45-65 years in good health. The DNA for the CDR3 is TGTGCCAGCAGGACCCCCTGGACTTCCTATGGCTACACCTTC. It is translated as CASRTPWTSYGYTF.